The clone carrying this T cell receptor beta chain was seen a single time. Its antigen is not known. This sample was taken from a study of cytomegalovirus exposure and HLA in healthy donors. Study details: Samples from HLA-typed donors yielded 65 million to 90 million unique TCRs in an early data release.

This CDR3 is built from 13 residues. Germline CDR1 and CDR2: GTSNPN and SVGIG (reference sequence). V was cut by 3 bases and J by 7 bases, with 15 bases left in between. Study outcomes and limitations: Rarity characterized most TCR sequences, yet some public TCRs appeared in many donors. Later analysis suggested links between common viral pathogens and several top significant clusters. The study flagged 150 to 200 TCR beta chains as cytomegalovirus-associated.

Amplification used 60 Vbeta primers and 13 Jbeta primers. The assay was immunoSEQ multiplex PCR, and TCRdb's table has in-frame clones only and misses some. The sample lists under 150,000 clones; roughly 80% were seen once. The specimen sequenced was PBMCs. J is TRBJ1-2 and V is TRBV30, with a tentative D call TRBD1 (6 bases). This TCR derives from a female donor in good health and CMV-seronegative. The chain's CDR3 is CAWSPDRRRGYTF. The CDR3 bases are TGTGCCTGGAGCCCAGACAGGCGGCGTGGCTACACCTTC. The complete variable domain, with remaining parts taken from reference TRBV30 and TRBJ1-2, reads SQTIHQWPATLVQPVGSPLSLECTVEGTSNPNLYWYRQAAGRGLQLLFYSVGIGQISSEVPQNLSASRPQDRQFILSSKKLLLSDSGFYLCAWSPDRRRGYTFGSGTRLTVV.